The 16 T cell receptor beta chains listed next were all sequenced from one sample in a study of cytomegalovirus exposure and HLA in healthy donors. PCR involved 60 Vbeta and 13 Jbeta primers. Measured with immunoSEQ multiplex PCR; TCRdb has only the in-frame clones, and not every one. The sample records 85,000 to 100,000 clones, approximately 63% being singletons. The sample comprised PBMCs. These receptors were taken from a woman in her 30s in good health and CMV-seronegative.

The chain employs TRBV9 and TRBJ1-1; possible D gene TRBD1, 6 bases. The length of the CDR3 is 16 residues. V shed 0 bases and J shed 4 bases, with 16 bases lying between them. Per the germline V gene, CDR1 is SGDLS and CDR2 is YYNGEE. The CDR3 coding sequence is TGTGCCAGCAGCGTAGGGGCGGGGGCCGTTGGCACTGAAGCTTTCTTT. Translation: CASSVGAGAVGTEAFF. The full variable domain, its missing parts supplied by reference TRBV9 and TRBJ1-1, is DSGVTQTPKHLITATGQRVTLRCSPRSGDLSVYWYQQSLDQGLQFLIQYYNGEERAKGNILERFSAQQFPDLHSELNLSSLELGDSALYFCASSVGAGAVGTEAFFGQGTRLTVV.

J is TRBJ2-5 and V is TRBV30; D is ambiguous. Trimming took off 4 bases at V and 2 bases at J, with 8 bases between the two ends. This CDR3 region has 12 residues. Germline values: CDR1 GTSNPN, CDR2 SVGIG (reference sequence). CDR3 loop: CAWNRQQETQYF. For the CDR3, the DNA is TGTGCCTGGAATAGACAACAAGAGACCCAGTACTTC.

This rearrangement joins TRBV30 to TRBJ1-6; D is perhaps TRBD1 (5 bases). The V gene lost 2 bases and the J gene lost 8 bases, with 19 bases spanning the gap. The germline V gene has CDR1 GTSNPN and CDR2 SVGIG (reference sequence). The CDR3 consists of 16 residues. The CDR3 DNA sequence: TGTGCCTGGAGTCTAGGTTTTGGTCAGGGATATTCACCCCTCCACTTT. Translating it yields CAWSLGFGQGYSPLHF. The whole variable domain, filled in from reference TRBV30 and TRBJ1-6, reads SQTIHQWPATLVQPVGSPLSLECTVEGTSNPNLYWYRQAAGRGLQLLFYSVGIGQISSEVPQNLSASRPQDRQFILSSKKLLLSDSGFYLCAWSLGFGQGYSPLHFGNGTRLTVT.

V and J are TRBV28 and TRBJ2-6; D gene ambiguous. CDR1 and CDR2 (germline): MDHEN, SYDVKM. Trimming left V 4 bases short and J 0 bases short, with 10 bases between. The CDR3 loop spans 16 amino acids. CDR3 nucleotides: TGTGCCAGCAGTTCCCCAGGCAGCTCTGGGGCCAACGTCCTGACTTTC. Protein sequence: CASSSPGSSGANVLTF.

J is TRBJ2-3 and V is TRBV7-9; 8 bases are a match to TRBD1. Germline values: CDR1 SEHNR, CDR2 FQNEAQ (reference sequence). The CDR3 is 15 residues long. Trimming at V came to 5 bases and at J to 0 bases, leaving 4 bases not matched to a gene. In nucleotides, the CDR3 is TGTGCCAGCAGCCCCCGACAGGGGAGCACAGATACGCAGTATTTT. This encodes CASSPRQGSTDTQYF.

The table lists this clone with a few counts. This chain uses TRBV7-2 with TRBJ2-6; tentatively, D is TRBD2 (5 bases). This CDR3 has 17 amino acids. V shed 1 base and J shed 3 bases, with 13 bases lying between them. CDR1 and CDR2 from the germline V gene are SGHTA and FQGNSA. The DNA for the CDR3 is TGTGCCAGCAGCTTAGTTCACCGGGGAAGTGGGGCCAACGTCCTGACTTTC. Residues: CASSLVHRGSGANVLTF.

The gene calls are TRBV6-4 and TRBJ1-2; 7 nucleotides line up with TRBD1. Germline assignment: CDR1 MRHNA and CDR2 SNTAGT. The CDR3 totals 17 residues. V shed 0 bases and J 2 bases; nucleotides not matched to a gene: 9. CDR3 in amino acids: CASSDSSLTGLNYGYTF. The CDR3 DNA follows: TGTGCCAGCAGTGACTCGAGTTTGACAGGGTTGAACTATGGCTACACCTTC.

The chain couples TRBV5-1 to TRBJ2-1, with 11 bases lining up with TRBD2. The V segment lost 0 bases and the J segment 4 bases; nucleotides outside the gene matches: 3. CDR1 is SGHRS and CDR2 is YFSETQ in the germline V gene. The CDR3 is 16 amino acids. The CDR3 region has the DNA TGCGCCAGCAGCTTGGGACTAGCGGGGCTATACAATGAGCAGTTCTTC. Translating it yields CASSLGLAGLYNEQFF.

The chain couples TRBV4-2 to TRBJ1-2, with 7 bases fitting TRBD1. The CDR3 loop spans 20 amino acids. Germline loops: CDR1 LGHNA, CDR2 YNFKEQ. V shed 0 bases, J shed 2 bases, and the junction held 18 bases outside the gene matches. CDR3 sequence reads: CASSQERATGAVLRNYGYTF. The CDR3 DNA follows: TGTGCCAGCAGCCAAGAGCGGGCCACAGGGGCAGTCCTGCGGAACTATGGCTACACCTTC.

The V and J genes are TRBV10-1 and TRBJ2-7, with 9 bases lining up with TRBD1. The CDR3 is made up of 15 amino acids. V dropped 6 bases and J dropped 6; count of bases not matched to a gene: 12. Germline CDR1 reads WNHNN; CDR2 reads SYGVQD (reference sequence). The CDR3 DNA is TGCGCCAGCAGCCAAACGGGGACAGGGATGGGCGAGCAGTACTTC. It specifies CASSQTGTGMGEQYF.

This sequence joins TRBV27 and TRBJ2-7, with D unclear. V lost 6 bases and J lost 1, with 13 bases in between. The CDR3 is made up of 14 amino acids. Germline V gene data show CDR1 as MNHEY and CDR2 as SMNVEV (reference sequence). The CDR3 DNA reads TGTGCCAGCAGCGGCAGAGGCGCTTCCTACGAGCAGTACTTC. Translated, it gives CASSGRGASYEQYF.

The chain links TRBV28 to TRBJ2-7, with 7 nucleotides matching TRBD2. Germline values: CDR1 MDHEN, CDR2 SYDVKM. The V and J ends lost 5 bases and 4 bases, in that order; junction bases with no gene match: 2. This CDR3 contains 12 residues. Written as DNA, the CDR3 is TGTGCCAGCAGTCTAGCGGTTTACGAGCAGTACTTC. This sequence encodes CASSLAVYEQYF.

The chain joins TRBV7-2 to TRBJ2-5; 9 bases are shared with TRBD2. V dropped 5 bases and J dropped 0; count of bases not matched to a gene: 4. Germline CDR1 and CDR2: SGHTA and FQGNSA. The CDR3 has 15 residues. The CDR3 is CASSPSGAYQETQYF. In DNA form, the CDR3 reads TGTGCCAGCAGCCCTAGCGGGGCGTACCAAGAGACCCAGTACTTC.

This rearrangement joins TRBV4-1 to TRBJ2-5; D perhaps matches TRBD2 (6 bases). Looked up from germline, CDR1 is MGHRA and CDR2 is YSYEKL. The CDR3 contains 12 residues. The V and J ends lost 8 bases and 2 bases respectively, with 9 bases between them. CDR3 amino acids: CASSGLQETQYF. CDR3 DNA: TGCGCCAGCTCGGGACTTCAAGAGACCCAGTACTTC.

This clone was seen more than once but under ten times. The J gene is TRBJ2-7, the V gene TRBV19, with 12 bases identical to TRBD2. This CDR3 spans 15 amino acids. The V segment lost 5 bases and the J segment 7 bases; nucleotides outside the gene matches: 9. Germline V CDR1 and CDR2: LNHDA, SQIVND (reference sequence). CDR3 sequence (DNA): TGTGCCAGTAGTCCGTGGACTAGCGGGGCGGGGGAGCAGTACTTC. Protein product: CASSPWTSGAGEQYF.

The chain couples TRBV11-2 to TRBJ2-5; TRBD2 matches 12 bases. This CDR3 spans 16 amino acids. Trimming cost V 7 bases and J 5 bases; bases outside gene matches: 11. From germline, CDR1 is SGHAT and CDR2 FQNNGV. The CDR3 loop is CASTPTPSGGAETQYF. Here the CDR3 DNA reads TGTGCCAGCACCCCCACACCTAGCGGGGGGGCGGAGACCCAGTACTTC.